The 22 T cell receptor beta chains reported below all come from one sample, sequenced in a study of shared clonotypes between healthy human individuals. Profiling relied on immunoSEQ multiplex PCR, and the TCRdb table lists in-frame clones only, not all of them. In the table there are 2 million to 2.5 million clones, 90% to 95% of which are singletons. In the naive CD8 group, cells lacked CD45RO and were positively selected for CCR7, so terminally differentiated effector memory CD45RA+ cells were left out. The sample comprised naive CD8+ T cells from PBMCs. All receptors come from a man in his late teens or twenties in good health. Some clones in this sample may be carry-over from other donors' samples.

V gene TRBV28 combines with J gene TRBJ2-6; tentative D call: TRBD2 (6 bases). The V end was cut by 3 bases, the J end by 1 base, with 13 bases between. The CDR3 length is 17 residues. Germline assignment: CDR1 MDHEN and CDR2 SYDVKM. CDR3 loop: CASSFIVGGSGANVLTF. The CDR3 DNA reads as TGTGCCAGCAGTTTTATTGTCGGAGGGTCTGGGGCCAACGTCCTGACTTTC. Drawing the rest from reference TRBV28 and TRBJ2-6, the complete variable domain is DVKVTQSSRYLVKRTGEKVFLECVQDMDHENMFWYRQDPGLGLRLIYFSYDVKMKEKGDIPEGYSVSREKKERFSLILESASTNQTSMYLCASSFIVGGSGANVLTFGAGSRLTVL.

The table lists this clone with a count of one. The rearrangement links TRBV27 to TRBJ2-7; possibly TRBD1 for D (5 bases). With 0 bases removed from V and 2 bases from J, the gap between germline ends came to 17 bases. Germline CDR1 is MNHEY and CDR2 is SMNVEV (reference sequence). CDR3 length equals 17 residues. This CDR3 is CASSLSGRREVPYEQYF. Here the CDR3 DNA reads TGTGCCAGCAGTTTATCCGGGCGCAGGGAAGTTCCCTACGAGCAGTACTTC.

J is TRBJ1-4 and V is TRBV28, with unresolved D. Trimming shortened V by 6 bases and J by 7 bases, and 18 bases separated the two germline ends. The CDR3 runs 15 residues. Germline V CDR1 and CDR2: MDHEN, SYDVKM. CDR3 in DNA: TGTGCCAGCAGCGCCGACTCCGCGAGGGCTGAAAAACTGTTTTTT. It is translated as CASSADSARAEKLFF.

The gene calls are TRBV19 and TRBJ2-3; either TRBD1 or TRBD2 may fit D (5 bases each). Deletions cut 5 bases from V and 0 bases from J, with 15 bases between. Germline V gene sequence: CDR1 LNHDA, CDR2 SQIVND (reference sequence). CDR3 size: 16 residues. CDR3 protein: CASSPGAGPSTDTQYF. The CDR3 nucleotides read TGTGCCAGTAGTCCCGGGGCAGGGCCCAGCACAGATACGCAGTATTTT.

This chain joins TRBV7-2 and TRBJ2-5; 8 nucleotides match TRBD2. Unmatched junction bases numbered 9, after V lost 1 base and J lost 5 bases. Germline loops: CDR1 SGHTA, CDR2 FQGNSA. CDR3 length equals 16 residues. This CDR3 is CASSLGVAGIGETQYF. DNA for the CDR3: TGTGCCAGCAGCTTAGGGGTAGCGGGAATTGGGGAGACCCAGTACTTC.

V gene TRBV27 combines with J gene TRBJ2-3; 8 positions agree with TRBD2. V was pared by 6 bases and J by 6 bases, with 14 bases of the junction left unmatched. The CDR3 extends over 16 amino acids. Germline CDR1 MNHEY, CDR2 SMNVEV (reference sequence). CDR3 nucleotide sequence: TGTGCCAGCAGGGGGCGTGGTAGCGGGACCTCGGATACGCAGTATTTT. Its protein product is CASRGRGSGTSDTQYF.

V and J are TRBV5-1 and TRBJ1-1, with 7 bases that match TRBD1. The CDR3 is 16 residues long. Germline loops: CDR1 SGHRS, CDR2 YFSETQ. Losses at the gene ends were 4 bases for V and 4 bases for J; bases not matched to a gene: 13. CDR3 nucleotide sequence: TGCGCCAGCAGCCTCCACCCCCGGGACAGATTCACTGAAGCTTTCTTT. Translating gives CASSLHPRDRFTEAFF. Based on the CDR3 plus reference TRBV5-1 and TRBJ1-1, the full variable domain is KAGVTQTPRYLIKTRGQQVTLSCSPISGHRSVSWYQQTPGQGLQFLFEYFSETQRNKGNFPGRFSGRQFSNSRSEMNVSTLELGDSALYLCASSLHPRDRFTEAFFGQGTRLTVV.

The chain is built from TRBV27 and TRBJ1-4; 10 bases line up with TRBD1. Germline CDR1 is MNHEY and CDR2 is SMNVEV (reference sequence). CDR3 length equals 17 residues. V trimming: 5 bases; J trimming: 5 bases; junction bases outside the gene matches: 11. CDR3 nucleotides: TGTGCCAGCAGTCGGCGCGGGACAGGGGAGACCAATGAAAAACTGTTTTTT. Its translation is CASSRRGTGETNEKLFF.

The CDR3 region has the DNA TGTGCCAGCAGCTCCAGGGGACTAGACACCGGGGAGCTGTTTTTT. Translated, it gives CASSSRGLDTGELFF. The chain couples TRBV7-9 to TRBJ2-2; 8 bases line up with TRBD2. Germline V gives CDR1 SEHNR, CDR2 FQNEAQ (reference sequence). The CDR3 spans 15 residues. V dropped 4 bases and J dropped 3; count of bases not matched to a gene: 4. Using reference TRBV7-9 and TRBJ2-2 for the parts outside the CDR3, the full variable domain is DTGVSQNPRHKITKRGQNVTFRCDPISEHNRLYWYRQTLGQGPEFLTYFQNEAQLEKSRLLSDRFSAERPKGSFSTLEIQRTEQGDSAMYLCASSSRGLDTGELFFGEGSRLTVL.

This clone was counted once. This sequence joins TRBV10-1 and TRBJ2-3; D call uncertain. The CDR3 has 16 residues. V lost 2 bases and J 2 bases, leaving 14 bases between the germline ends. Germline CDR1 is WNHNN and CDR2 is SYGVQD (reference sequence). This chain's CDR3 is CASSETRPLLTDTQYF. The CDR3 DNA reads as TGCGCCAGCAGTGAGACACGTCCACTTCTCACAGATACGCAGTATTTT.

The chain combines TRBV9 with TRBJ2-7; TRBD2 matches at 8 bases. Germline V CDR1 and CDR2: SGDLS, YYNGEE. This CDR3 region has 16 residues. V was clipped by 4 bases and J by 2 bases; unmatched bases: 11. CDR3 DNA sequence: TGTGCCAGCAGCCCCCCCGGACTAGCTTTACCCTACGAGCAGTACTTC. It translates to CASSPPGLALPYEQYF.

The genes are TRBV29-1 and TRBJ2-3; 8 bases are a match to TRBD2. J lost 1 base, V lost 5 bases, and 5 bases had no gene match. This CDR3 has 14 amino acids. Per the germline V gene, CDR1 is SQVTM and CDR2 is ANQGSEA. The CDR3 region is CSVLGAGGTDTQYF. Written as DNA, the CDR3 is TGCAGCGTTCTTGGAGCGGGAGGCACAGATACGCAGTATTTT.

The chain uses TRBV4-2 and TRBJ1-5, with D unclear. This CDR3 is 14 amino acids long. With 4 bases removed from V and 3 bases from J, the gap between germline ends came to 10 bases. CDR1 is LGHNA and CDR2 is YNFKEQ in the germline V gene. CDR3 nucleotides: TGTGCCAGCAGCCCCCGGCAGATCAATCAGCCCCAGCATTTT. Its protein product is CASSPRQINQPQHF.

The chain is built from TRBV27 and TRBJ2-1; D is undetermined. The CDR3 consists of 13 residues. Germline-derived CDR1 and CDR2 are MNHEY and SMNVEV (reference sequence). V dropped 6 bases and J dropped 5 bases, with 11 bases sitting between them. This CDR3 reads CASSHGTDNEQFF. The CDR3 DNA is TGTGCCAGCAGCCATGGAACCGACAATGAGCAGTTCTTC.

The chain links TRBV2 to TRBJ1-4; TRBD1 is a possible D gene (6 bases). This CDR3 spans 16 amino acids. V was trimmed by 0 bases and J by 8 bases, leaving 16 bases between them. Germline assignment: CDR1 SNHLY and CDR2 FYNNEI. The CDR3 DNA follows: TGTGCCAGCAGTGAAGCGCCCCGGGACATGGAAGAAAAACTGTTTTTT. Protein product: CASSEAPRDMEEKLFF. Full variable domain (remainder filled in from reference TRBV2 and TRBJ1-4): EPEVTQTPSHQVTQMGQEVILRCVPISNHLYFYWYRQILGQKVEFLVSFYNNEISEKSEIFDDQFSVERPDGSNFTLKIRSTKLEDSAMYFCASSEAPRDMEEKLFFGSGTQLSVL.

The rearrangement uses TRBV5-1 and TRBJ2-7; possible D gene TRBD2, 5 bases. The CDR3 consists of 14 residues. Trimming removed 1 base from V and 6 bases from J, with 14 bases in between. Germline CDR1 and CDR2: SGHRS and YFSETQ. CDR3 in DNA: TGCGCCAGCAGCTTGTTTATGGGAGTAGGCGAGCAGTACTTC. This codes for CASSLFMGVGEQYF.

This clone has only one observation. The rearrangement joins TRBV5-1 to TRBJ2-7; D might be TRBD1 or TRBD2, each matching 6 bases. In germline, CDR1 is SGHRS, CDR2 YFSETQ. Trimming cost V 0 bases and J 6 bases, with 16 bases left between them. CDR3 length: 15 residues. Here the CDR3 reads CASSLEGGSFSEQYF. For the CDR3, the DNA is TGCGCCAGCAGCTTGGAGGGGGGCTCTTTCTCCGAGCAGTACTTC.

This chain uses TRBV11-1 with TRBJ2-7; D not resolved. The CDR3 totals 11 residues. V was clipped by 4 bases and J by 6 bases, with 7 bases between them. Germline-derived CDR1 and CDR2 are SGHAT and FQDESV (reference sequence). In nucleotides, the CDR3 is TGTGCCAGCAGCTCCAGTCCCGAGCAGTACTTC. Translation: CASSSSPEQYF.

The chain carries TRBV11-2 and TRBJ2-2; 7 nucleotides line up with TRBD1. Germline CDR1 and CDR2: SGHAT and FQNNGV. CDR3 size: 18 residues. The junction had 15 bases not matched to a gene; V was cut back by 3 bases and J by 5 bases. CDR3 sequence: CASSFGLRNRDRTGELFF. The CDR3 bases are TGTGCCAGCAGCTTCGGGCTCAGAAACCGGGACAGAACCGGGGAGCTGTTTTTT. The full variable domain, in which reference TRBV11-2 and TRBJ2-2 provide the parts outside the CDR3, is EAGVAQSPRYKIIEKRQSVAFWCNPISGHATLYWYQQILGQGPKLLIQFQNNGVVDDSQLPKDRFSAERLKGVDSTLKIQPAKLEDSAVYLCASSFGLRNRDRTGELFFGEGSRLTVL.

This sequence joins TRBV4-2 and TRBJ2-1, with 10 nucleotides matching TRBD2. CDR1 is LGHNA, CDR2 YNFKEQ, per germline. The CDR3 runs 17 residues. Losses at the gene ends were 4 bases for V and 7 bases for J; bases not matched to a gene: 13. In DNA form, the CDR3 reads TGTGCCAGCAGCCCTCAAGATCCGGCACTAGCGGGGAATGAGCAGTTCTTC. It codes for CASSPQDPALAGNEQFF.

As for this clone: Other DNA sequences in the same sample also yield this CDR3. The CDR3: CASSLSGGPYGYTF. The DNA of the CDR3 is TGTGCCAGCAGTTTATCAGGGGGGCCCTATGGCTACACCTTC. The chain carries TRBV27 and TRBJ1-2; D is perhaps TRBD1 (6 bases). V was clipped by 0 bases and J by 4 bases, with 9 bases between them. The germline V gene has CDR1 MNHEY and CDR2 SMNVEV (reference sequence). CDR3 length equals 14 residues.

This clone turned up a few times. The chain joins TRBV4-2 to TRBJ1-1; D unresolved. This CDR3 is 14 amino acids long. With 1 base removed from V and 1 base from J, the gap between germline ends came to 7 bases. Per germline, CDR1 LGHNA and CDR2 YNFKEQ. The CDR3 reads CASSQVGKNTEAFF. The DNA for the CDR3 is TGTGCCAGCAGCCAAGTCGGGAAGAACACTGAAGCTTTCTTT.